The subject of this entry is one TCR beta chain. V lost 3 bases and J lost 5; bases outside the gene matches: 7. This CDR3 has 15 amino acids. The germline gives CDR1 KGHDR, CDR2 SFDVKD. The sample is drawn from a study of blood T cell repertoires in COVID-19. The method was immunoSEQ multiplex PCR; TCRdb's version includes in-frame clones alone and lacks a portion of them. The table records almost 300,000 clones, approximately 89% of them present only once. This clonotype originated in a woman aged 25 to 45 with COVID-19, enrolled during active disease. The V gene is TRBV24-1, the J gene TRBJ2-3; 7 bases are a match to TRBD2. Sequenced material: peripheral blood. The CDR3 protein is CATSDTRTSLDTQYF. CDR3 in DNA: TGTGCCACCAGTGATACCCGGACTAGTTTAGATACGCAGTATTTT.